What follows describes a single TCR beta chain. These data come from a study of cytomegalovirus exposure and HLA in healthy donors. Vbeta (60) and Jbeta (13) primers were used in the PCR. Data came from immunoSEQ multiplex PCR; TCRdb stores just in-frame clones and leaves some out. The sample yields roughly 43,000 clones, 50% to 75% seen once. Germline CDR1 reads SGHRS; CDR2 reads YFSETQ. This CDR3 comprises 15 residues. Deletions cut 2 bases from V and 5 bases from J, with 14 bases between. The genes are TRBV5-1 and TRBJ2-1; maybe TRBD2 (6 bases). This TCR came from a human donor in good health. Source material: PBMCs. CDR3 residues: CASSFWTTSNNEQFF. DNA for the CDR3: TGCGCCAGCAGCTTCTGGACTACTTCGAACAATGAGCAGTTCTTC.